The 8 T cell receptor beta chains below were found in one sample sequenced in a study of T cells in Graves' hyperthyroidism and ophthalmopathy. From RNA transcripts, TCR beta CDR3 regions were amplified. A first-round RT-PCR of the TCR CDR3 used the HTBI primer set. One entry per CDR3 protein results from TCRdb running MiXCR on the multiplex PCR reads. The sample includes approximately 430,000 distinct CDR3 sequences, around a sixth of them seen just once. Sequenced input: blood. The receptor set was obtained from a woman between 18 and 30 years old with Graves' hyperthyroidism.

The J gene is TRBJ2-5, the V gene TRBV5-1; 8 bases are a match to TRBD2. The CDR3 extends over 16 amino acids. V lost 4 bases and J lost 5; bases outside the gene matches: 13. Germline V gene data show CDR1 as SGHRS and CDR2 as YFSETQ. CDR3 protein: CASSLGASGSVETQYF. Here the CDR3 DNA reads TGCGCCAGCAGCCTGGGAGCTAGCGGGTCAGTGGAGACCCAGTACTTC.

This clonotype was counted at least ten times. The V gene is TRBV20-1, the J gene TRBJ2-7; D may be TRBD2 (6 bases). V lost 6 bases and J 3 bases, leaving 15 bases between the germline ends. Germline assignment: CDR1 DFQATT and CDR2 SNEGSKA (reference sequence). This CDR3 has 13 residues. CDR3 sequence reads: CSASPGAVYEQYF. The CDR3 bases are TGCAGTGCCTCCCCGGGAGCGGTCTACGAGCAGTACTTC.

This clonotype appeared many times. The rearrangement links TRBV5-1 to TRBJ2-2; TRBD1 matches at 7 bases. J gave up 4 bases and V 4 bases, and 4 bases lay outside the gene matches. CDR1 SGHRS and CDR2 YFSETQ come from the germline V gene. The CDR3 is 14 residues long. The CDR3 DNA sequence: TGCGCCAGCAGCCTCGGGACAGCCACCGGGGAGCTGTTTTTT. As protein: CASSLGTATGELFF.

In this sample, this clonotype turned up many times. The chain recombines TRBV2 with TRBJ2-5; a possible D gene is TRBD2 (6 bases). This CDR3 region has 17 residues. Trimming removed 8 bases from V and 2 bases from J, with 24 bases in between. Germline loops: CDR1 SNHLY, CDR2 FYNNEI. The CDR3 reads CASGNRLGVAAQETQYF. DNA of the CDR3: TGTGCCAGCGGCAACCGGCTGGGGGTAGCGGCACAAGAGACCCAGTACTTC.

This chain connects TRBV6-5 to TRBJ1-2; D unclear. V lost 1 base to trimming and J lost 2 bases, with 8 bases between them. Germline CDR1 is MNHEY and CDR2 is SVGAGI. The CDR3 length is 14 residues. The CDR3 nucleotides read TGTGCCAGCAGTTACTTTGGCGGCAACTATGGCTACACCTTC. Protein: CASSYFGGNYGYTF.

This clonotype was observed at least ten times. The CDR3 DNA reads TGCGCCAGCAGCTTGGAGGTCGCGGTTGAAGCTTTCTTT. This gives the protein CASSLEVAVEAFF. This chain links TRBV5-1 with TRBJ1-1; no clear D gene. CDR3 size: 13 residues. Germline CDR1 SGHRS, CDR2 YFSETQ. V lost 0 bases, J lost 7 bases, and 10 bases lay in between.

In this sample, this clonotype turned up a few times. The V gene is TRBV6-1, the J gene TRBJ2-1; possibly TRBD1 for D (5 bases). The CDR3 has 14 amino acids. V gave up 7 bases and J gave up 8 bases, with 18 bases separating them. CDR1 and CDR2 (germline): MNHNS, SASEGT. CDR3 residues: CASTQGRGWYEQFF. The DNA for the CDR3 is TGTGCCAGCACCCAGGGTAGGGGTTGGTATGAGCAGTTCTTC.

As DNA, the CDR3 is TGTGCCAGTAGTGAGGGAATTCGTCAGCCCCAGCATTTT. Protein sequence: CASSEGIRQPQHF. The rearrangement joins TRBV19 to TRBJ1-5; D gene unclear. Germline V lookup: CDR1 LNHDA, CDR2 SQIVND (reference sequence). V lost 5 bases and J 6 bases, leaving 11 bases between the germline ends. The CDR3 contains 13 residues. Full variable domain (outside the CDR3, taken from reference TRBV19 and TRBJ1-5): DGGITQSPKYLFRKEGQNVTLSCEQNLNHDAMYWYRQDPGQGLRLIYYSQIVNDFQKGDIAEGYSVSREKKESFPLTVTSAQKNPTAFYLCASSEGIRQPQHFGDGTRLSIL.